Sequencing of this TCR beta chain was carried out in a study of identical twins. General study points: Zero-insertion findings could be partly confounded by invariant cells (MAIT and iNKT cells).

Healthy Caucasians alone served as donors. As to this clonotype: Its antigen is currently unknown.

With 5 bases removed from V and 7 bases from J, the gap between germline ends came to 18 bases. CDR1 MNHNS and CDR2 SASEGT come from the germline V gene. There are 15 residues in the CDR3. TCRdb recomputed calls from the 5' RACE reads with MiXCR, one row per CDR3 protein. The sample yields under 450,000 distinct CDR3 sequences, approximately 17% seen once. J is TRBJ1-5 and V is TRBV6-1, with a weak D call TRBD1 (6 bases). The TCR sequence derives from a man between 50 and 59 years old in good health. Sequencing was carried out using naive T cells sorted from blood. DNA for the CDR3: TGTGCCAGCAGTCGACAATCAGGGGTGGGACAGCCCCAGCATTTT. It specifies CASSRQSGVGQPQHF.